In this sample, the clone carrying this T cell receptor beta chain turned up a few times. Its antigen is unknown. The sample belongs to a study of T-cell memory formation after mild COVID-19. Study observations and caveats: Memory from before infection featured some responding clones, which suggests cross-reactive memory joined.

Germline CDR1 is SNHLY and CDR2 is FYNNEI. The CDR3 has 14 residues. Trimming stripped 2 bases from V and 0 bases from J, with 6 bases between. TCRdb re-called the 5' RACE reads with MiXCR, one entry per CDR3 protein. The repertoire includes hundreds of thousands of distinct CDR3 sequences, roughly 22% of them detected once, and under 15% sits in the top ten. This receptor was identified in an adult woman who had mild COVID-19 (a few samples of this study predate the infection). Cell type and time point are not known. V and J are TRBV2 and TRBJ2-3; D unresolved. The sample comprised PBMCs or a T cell subset sorted from them (not recorded which). Here the CDR3 reads CASSEFGSTDTQYF. Here the CDR3 DNA reads TGTGCCAGCAGTGAATTCGGAAGCACAGATACGCAGTATTTT.